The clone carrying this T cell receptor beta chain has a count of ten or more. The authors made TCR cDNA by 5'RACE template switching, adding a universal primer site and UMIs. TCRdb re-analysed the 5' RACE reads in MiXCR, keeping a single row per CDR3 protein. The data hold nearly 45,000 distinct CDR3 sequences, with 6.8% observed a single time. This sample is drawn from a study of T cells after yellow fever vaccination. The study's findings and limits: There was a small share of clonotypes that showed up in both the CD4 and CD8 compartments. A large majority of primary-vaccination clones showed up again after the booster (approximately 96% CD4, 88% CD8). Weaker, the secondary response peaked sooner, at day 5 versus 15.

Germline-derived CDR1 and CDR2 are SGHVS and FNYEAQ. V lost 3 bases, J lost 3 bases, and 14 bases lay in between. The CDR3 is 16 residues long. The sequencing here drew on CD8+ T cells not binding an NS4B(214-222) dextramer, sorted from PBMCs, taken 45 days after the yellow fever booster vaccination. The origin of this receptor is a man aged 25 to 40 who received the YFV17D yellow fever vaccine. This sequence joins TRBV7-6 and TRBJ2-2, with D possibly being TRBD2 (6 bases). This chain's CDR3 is CASSFSGFDDTGELFF. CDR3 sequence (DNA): TGTGCCAGCAGCTTCAGCGGGTTCGATGACACCGGGGAGCTGTTTTTT.